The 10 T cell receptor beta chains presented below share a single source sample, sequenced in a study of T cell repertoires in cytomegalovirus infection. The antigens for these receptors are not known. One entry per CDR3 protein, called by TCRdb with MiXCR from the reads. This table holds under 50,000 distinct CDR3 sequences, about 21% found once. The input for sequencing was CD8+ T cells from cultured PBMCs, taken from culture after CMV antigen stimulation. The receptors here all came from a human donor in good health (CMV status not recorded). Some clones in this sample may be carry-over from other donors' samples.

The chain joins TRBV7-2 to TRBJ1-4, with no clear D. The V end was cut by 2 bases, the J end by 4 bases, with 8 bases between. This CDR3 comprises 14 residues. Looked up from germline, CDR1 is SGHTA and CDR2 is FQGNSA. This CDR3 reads CASSLSLGNEKLFF. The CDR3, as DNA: TGTGCCAGCAGCTTATCCCTGGGTAATGAAAAACTGTTTTTT.

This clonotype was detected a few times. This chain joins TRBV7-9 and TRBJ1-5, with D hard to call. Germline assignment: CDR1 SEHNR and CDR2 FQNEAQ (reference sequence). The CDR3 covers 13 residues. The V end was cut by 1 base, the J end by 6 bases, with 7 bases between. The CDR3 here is CASSLDPGQPQHF. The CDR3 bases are TGTGCCAGCAGCTTAGATCCAGGTCAGCCCCAGCATTTT. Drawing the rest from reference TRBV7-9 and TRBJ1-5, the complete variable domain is DTGVSQNPRHKITKRGQNVTFRCDPISEHNRLYWYRQTLGQGPEFLTYFQNEAQLEKSRLLSDRFSAERPKGSFSTLEIQRTEQGDSAMYLCASSLDPGQPQHFGDGTRLSIL.

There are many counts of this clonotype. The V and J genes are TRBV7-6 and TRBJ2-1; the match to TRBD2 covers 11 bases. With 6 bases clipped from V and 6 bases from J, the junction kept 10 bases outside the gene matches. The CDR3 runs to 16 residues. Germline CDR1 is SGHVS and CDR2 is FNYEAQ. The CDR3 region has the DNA TGTGCCAGCAGTTTTCTAGCGGGAGGAAGAAGCAATGAGCAGTTCTTC. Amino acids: CASSFLAGGRSNEQFF.

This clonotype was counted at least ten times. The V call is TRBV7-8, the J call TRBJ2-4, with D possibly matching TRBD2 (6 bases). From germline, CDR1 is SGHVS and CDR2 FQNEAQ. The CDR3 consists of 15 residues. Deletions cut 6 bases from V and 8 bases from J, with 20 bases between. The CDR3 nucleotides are TGTGCCAGCAGTGGGGGGAGCTCATCGAGGGACATTCAGTACTTC. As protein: CASSGGSSSRDIQYF.

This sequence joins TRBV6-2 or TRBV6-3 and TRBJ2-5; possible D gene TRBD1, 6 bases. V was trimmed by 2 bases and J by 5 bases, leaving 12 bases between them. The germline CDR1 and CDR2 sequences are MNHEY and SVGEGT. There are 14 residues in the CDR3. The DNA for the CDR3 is TGTGCCAGCAGTTACGGGACACCAGCGGAGACCCAGTACTTC. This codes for CASSYGTPAETQYF.

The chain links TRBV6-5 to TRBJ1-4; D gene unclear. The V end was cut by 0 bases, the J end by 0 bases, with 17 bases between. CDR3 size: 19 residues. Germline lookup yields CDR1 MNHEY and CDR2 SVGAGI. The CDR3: CASSYSNSETATTNEKLFF. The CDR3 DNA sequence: TGTGCCAGCAGTTACTCGAATTCGGAGACGGCCACAACTAATGAAAAACTGTTTTTT.

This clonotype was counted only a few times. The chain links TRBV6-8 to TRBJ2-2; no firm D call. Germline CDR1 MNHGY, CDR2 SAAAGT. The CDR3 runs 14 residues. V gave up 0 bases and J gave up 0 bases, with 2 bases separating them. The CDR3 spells CASSYSTNTGELFF. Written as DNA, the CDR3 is TGTGCCAGCAGTTACTCCACGAACACCGGGGAGCTGTTTTTT.

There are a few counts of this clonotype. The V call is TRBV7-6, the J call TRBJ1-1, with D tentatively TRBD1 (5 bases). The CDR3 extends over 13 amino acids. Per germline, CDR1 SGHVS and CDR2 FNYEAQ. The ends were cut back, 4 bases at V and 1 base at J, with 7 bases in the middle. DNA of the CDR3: TGTGCCAGCAGCTCGGGACCGAACACTGAAGCTTTCTTT. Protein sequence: CASSSGPNTEAFF.

The CDR3 nucleotides read TGTGCCAGCCGGTTAGCCCGAGACAATGAGCAGTTCTTC. Translated, it gives CASRLARDNEQFF. The chain employs TRBV6-8 and TRBJ2-1, with D uncertain. Germline V lookup: CDR1 MNHGY, CDR2 SAAAGT. The CDR3 is 13 amino acids. The V end was cut by 8 bases, the J end by 5 bases, with 13 bases between.

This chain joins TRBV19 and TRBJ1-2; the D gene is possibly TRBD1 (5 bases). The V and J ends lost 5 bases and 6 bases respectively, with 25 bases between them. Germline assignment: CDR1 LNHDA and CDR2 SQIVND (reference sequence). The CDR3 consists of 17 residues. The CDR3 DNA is TGTGCCAGTAGTTTCAACCTCCGACAGACACCCGTACATGGCTACACCTTC. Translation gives CASSFNLRQTPVHGYTF.